These 19 T cell receptor beta chains share one sample of origin, sequenced in a study of cytomegalovirus exposure and HLA in healthy donors. PCR amplification relied on 60 Vbeta primers (plus 13 Jbeta primers). Only in-frame clones appear in the TCRdb table, and some are missing; sequencing was by immunoSEQ multiplex PCR. The sample carries about 64,000 clones, roughly 65% recorded once. Sequencing was done on a sample of PBMCs. These receptors were collected from a male donor in good health and CMV-seropositive.

The gene calls are TRBV19 and TRBJ2-1; no clear D gene. Trimming shortened V by 3 bases and J by 3 bases, and 6 bases separated the two germline ends. This CDR3 has 13 amino acids. Per the germline V gene, CDR1 is LNHDA and CDR2 is SQIVND (reference sequence). CDR3 bases: TGTGCCAGTAGTATCTATATCTACAATGAGCAGTTCTTC. This sequence encodes CASSIYIYNEQFF.

The gene calls are TRBV9 and TRBJ2-1, with TRBD2 matching 7 bases. CDR1 is SGDLS, CDR2 YYNGEE, per germline. CDR3 length: 16 amino acids. V trimming: 0 bases; J trimming: 1 base; junction bases outside the gene matches: 4. CDR3 loop: CASSVGAGESYNEQFF. The DNA of the CDR3 is TGTGCCAGCAGCGTAGGGGCGGGAGAGTCCTACAATGAGCAGTTCTTC. Looking up the rest from reference TRBV9 and TRBJ2-1 gives the full variable domain: DSGVTQTPKHLITATGQRVTLRCSPRSGDLSVYWYQQSLDQGLQFLIQYYNGEERAKGNILERFSAQQFPDLHSELNLSSLELGDSALYFCASSVGAGESYNEQFFGPGTRLTVL.

The chain is built from TRBV2 and TRBJ2-7; D perhaps matches TRBD1 (6 bases). CDR1 SNHLY and CDR2 FYNNEI come from the germline V gene. The CDR3 contains 13 residues. Trimming shortened V by 7 bases and J by 3 bases, and 13 bases separated the two germline ends. The CDR3 bases are TGTGCCAGCATTCTACAGGGTTACTACGAGCAGTACTTC. Protein: CASILQGYYEQYF.

V is TRBV18 and J is TRBJ2-3; no clear D. This CDR3 has 16 residues. V lost 2 bases to trimming and J lost 0 bases, with 12 bases between them. Germline V gives CDR1 KGHSH, CDR2 LQKENI. The CDR3 spells CASSPSQISSTDTQYF. The CDR3 DNA is TGTGCCAGCTCACCATCCCAGATTTCTAGCACAGATACGCAGTATTTT.

The chain joins TRBV19 to TRBJ2-2, with 7 bases lining up with TRBD2. This CDR3 has 15 amino acids. Germline V CDR1 and CDR2: LNHDA, SQIVND (reference sequence). V lost 5 bases and J lost 5; bases outside the gene matches: 8. The CDR3 DNA sequence: TGTGCCAGTAGTCCCAAAGGGGAGGGAACCGGGGAGCTGTTTTTT. This translates into CASSPKGEGTGELFF.

The gene calls are TRBV5-1 and TRBJ1-2; 7 bases are a match to TRBD1. CDR1 and CDR2 from the germline V gene are SGHRS and YFSETQ. V dropped 4 bases and J dropped 5; count of bases not matched to a gene: 8. This CDR3 is 14 amino acids long. The CDR3 coding sequence is TGCGCCAGCAGCCCCCGGACAGGAGAATATGGCTACACCTTC. The encoded protein is CASSPRTGEYGYTF.

The V gene is TRBV7-6, the J gene TRBJ2-1; 8 positions match TRBD2. V shed 2 bases, J shed 2 bases, and the junction held 8 bases outside the gene matches. This CDR3 has 17 amino acids. Looked up from germline, CDR1 is SGHVS and CDR2 is FNYEAQ. The DNA of the CDR3 is TGTGCCAGCAGCTTAACCACTAGCGGTCCGACCTACAATGAGCAGTTCTTC. The encoded protein is CASSLTTSGPTYNEQFF.

This clone appeared a single time. The rearrangement uses TRBV7-2 and TRBJ1-1; the D gene is possibly TRBD1 (5 bases). Trimming took off 2 bases at V and 0 bases at J, with 7 bases between the two ends. Per germline, CDR1 SGHTA and CDR2 FQGNSA. There are 14 residues in the CDR3. CDR3 sequence: CASSLWGVNTEAFF. The CDR3 DNA reads as TGTGCCAGCAGCTTATGGGGGGTGAACACTGAAGCTTTCTTT.

This rearrangement joins TRBV2 to TRBJ2-1; TRBD1 matches 10 bases. Germline V gives CDR1 SNHLY, CDR2 FYNNEI. Unmatched junction bases numbered 10, after V lost 11 bases and J lost 6 bases. This CDR3 has 14 residues. The CDR3 loop is CAGLGQGYANEQFF. DNA for the CDR3: TGTGCCGGCCTGGGACAGGGGTACGCCAATGAGCAGTTCTTC.

The V gene is TRBV10-2, the J gene TRBJ1-5; 7 bases are a match to TRBD1. CDR1 and CDR2 (germline): WSHSY, SAAADI. CDR3 size: 15 residues. V was clipped by 6 bases and J by 3 bases; unmatched bases: 8. The CDR3 bases are TGCGCCAGCAGGATCTCGGGACAGATCAATCAGCCCCAGCATTTT. The encoded protein is CASRISGQINQPQHF.

Here the CDR3 reads CAISGTGGLNEQFF. The CDR3 region has the DNA TGTGCCATCAGTGGGACAGGGGGCCTCAATGAGCAGTTCTTC. The rearrangement links TRBV10-3 to TRBJ2-1, with TRBD1 identical over 11 bases. The trim removed 4 bases at V and 6 bases at J, leaving 2 bases unmatched. This CDR3 is 14 amino acids long. From germline, CDR1 is ENHRY and CDR2 SYGVKD.

The chain uses TRBV15 and TRBJ2-1; D gene unclear. The ends were cut back, 5 bases at V and 0 bases at J, with 8 bases in the middle. The CDR3 extends over 14 amino acids. Germline CDR1 and CDR2: LNHNV and YYDKDF (reference sequence). The CDR3 here is CATSLFPSYNEQFF. The CDR3 DNA follows: TGTGCCACCAGCCTTTTCCCCTCCTACAATGAGCAGTTCTTC.

The chain combines TRBV15 with TRBJ1-2; D possibly corresponds to TRBD1 (5 bases). The CDR3 totals 15 residues. The V end was cut by 8 bases, the J end by 2 bases, with 18 bases between. Germline V lookup: CDR1 LNHNV, CDR2 YYDKDF (reference sequence). The CDR3 region is CATSREGPGNYGYTF. The CDR3 DNA is TGTGCCACCTCTAGGGAGGGGCCAGGGAACTATGGCTACACCTTC.

The chain recombines TRBV25-1 with TRBJ2-7; D possibly corresponds to TRBD2 (5 bases). Trimming took 3 bases from V and 1 from J, leaving 7 bases between them. The CDR3 extends over 13 amino acids. Germline CDR1 and CDR2: MGHDK and SYGVNS. Here the CDR3 DNA reads TGTGCCAGCAGTGAGGCGGGTTCCTACGAGCAGTACTTC. It specifies CASSEAGSYEQYF.

This chain joins TRBV30 and TRBJ1-1; D possibly corresponds to TRBD1 (5 bases). Trimming shortened V by 0 bases and J by 0 bases, and 14 bases separated the two germline ends. CDR3 length: 16 amino acids. Germline lookup yields CDR1 GTSNPN and CDR2 SVGIG (reference sequence). The CDR3 nucleotides read TGTGCCTGGAGTGTACAGCGGGGGGGAATGAACACTGAAGCTTTCTTT. Translation: CAWSVQRGGMNTEAFF.

The rearrangement links TRBV7-8 to TRBJ2-5; 9 bases fit TRBD1. Germline CDR1 is SGHVS and CDR2 is FQNEAQ. Trimming at V came to 5 bases and at J to 4 bases, leaving 11 bases not matched to a gene. The CDR3 totals 16 residues. The CDR3 protein is CASSQSGTGLSETQYF. In DNA, the CDR3 is TGTGCCAGCAGCCAATCCGGGACAGGGCTTTCAGAGACCCAGTACTTC.

The chain couples TRBV15 to TRBJ2-4, with TRBD2 as a possible D gene (5 bases). Germline assignment: CDR1 LNHNV and CDR2 YYDKDF (reference sequence). Between the trimmed V and J ends, which lost 8 bases and 6 bases, there was a span of 11 bases. CDR3 size: 12 residues. CDR3 amino acids: CATRGEGNIQYF. The CDR3 region has the DNA TGTGCCACCCGGGGAGAGGGAAACATTCAGTACTTC.

The chain carries TRBV5-1 and TRBJ2-2, with TRBD1 matching over 7 bases. Looked up from germline, CDR1 is SGHRS and CDR2 is YFSETQ. V dropped 0 bases and J dropped 6; count of bases not matched to a gene: 5. The CDR3 consists of 15 residues. CDR3 residues: CASSLVGTGAGELFF. DNA for the CDR3: TGCGCCAGCAGCTTGGTGGGCACAGGGGCCGGGGAGCTGTTTTTT.

In this sample, this clone turned up once. J is TRBJ1-5 and V is TRBV4-1, with D uncertain. Trimming shortened V by 1 base and J by 2 bases, and 18 bases separated the two germline ends. The germline gives CDR1 MGHRA, CDR2 YSYEKL. The CDR3 runs 18 residues. CDR3 sequence reads: CASSQGPLRRGGNQPQHF. DNA of the CDR3: TGCGCCAGCAGCCAAGGACCCCTCCGGAGAGGAGGCAATCAGCCCCAGCATTTT.